Below, one TCR beta chain is given with its context. Its matching antigen is unknown. cDNA prepared by RNA extraction and subsequent reverse transcription served as the template for sequencing. Produced via immunoSEQ multiplex PCR; TCRdb's table is partial and in-frame only. The data hold about 140,000 clones, with about 47% observed a single time. The V segment lost 5 bases and the J segment 16 bases; nucleotides outside the gene matches: 15. This CDR3 spans 15 amino acids. Per the germline V gene, CDR1 is SGHVS and CDR2 is FNYEAQ. This record belongs to a study of CD8+ T cells in alopecia areata. Study-wide results and limits: The study found higher clonality in lesional than normal scalp, especially in alopecia totalis/universalis.

The study team obtained lesional scalp punch biopsies and peripheral blood from alopecia areata patients. The chain carries TRBV7-6 and TRBJ2-1; 12 nucleotides match TRBD2. This specimen was CD4+ T cells sorted from blood, taken at week 0. The TCR originated in a human donor with alopecia areata. CDR3 amino acids: CASSQTGLAGGPFFF. The CDR3, as DNA: TGTGCCAGCAGCCAGACGGGACTAGCGGGTGGACCCTTCTTCTTC. Looking up the rest from reference TRBV7-6 and TRBJ2-1 gives the full variable domain: GAGVSQSPRYKVTKRGQDVALRCDPISGHVSLYWYRQALGQGPEFLTYFNYEAQQDKSGLPNDRFSAERPEGSISTLTIQRTEQRDSAMYRCASSQTGLAGGPFFFGPGTRLTVL.